These 24 T cell receptor beta chains were sequenced from one sample in a study of memory B cells and T cells in multiple sclerosis. TCRdb keeps only in-frame clones here, not all; method: immunoSEQ multiplex PCR. The sample gives approximately 30,000 clones, more than 75% of which show up once; approximately 2.5% is in the top ten. No cognate antigen is known for these TCRs. CFSE-dim autoproliferating and CFSE-high non-proliferating T cells from unstimulated culture were sequenced separately. Cultures began with roughly 5x10^7 CFSE-labeled PBMCs, unstimulated for 7 to 8 days, with replicate wells pooled. The specimen was PBMCs from blood kept in culture. The receptors here all came from a human donor with multiple sclerosis.

V gene TRBV7-3 combines with J gene TRBJ2-5, with unresolved D. This CDR3 spans 14 amino acids. Germline values: CDR1 SGHTA, CDR2 FQGTGA. With 0 bases removed from V and 5 bases from J, the gap between germline ends came to 10 bases. The CDR3 DNA follows: TGTGCCAGCAGCTTAACGGGGTCCGGGGAGACCCAGTACTTC. Its translation is CASSLTGSGETQYF. Combining the CDR3 with reference TRBV7-3 and TRBJ2-5 gives the whole variable domain GAGVSQTPSNKVTEKGKYVELRCDPISGHTALYWYRQSLGQGPEFLIYFQGTGAADDSGLPNDRFFAVRPEGSVSTLKIQRTERGDSAVYLCASSLTGSGETQYFGPGTRLLVL.

The J gene is TRBJ1-2, the V gene TRBV6-1; D is undetermined. Germline values: CDR1 MNHNS, CDR2 SASEGT. Trimming took 2 bases from V and 8 from J, leaving 9 bases between them. The length of the CDR3 is 12 residues. CDR3 residues: CASSEFVKGYTF. CDR3 DNA: TGTGCCAGCAGTGAATTCGTTAAAGGCTACACCTTC.

The gene calls are TRBV2 and TRBJ1-5; D unresolved. This CDR3 comprises 15 residues. V gave up 4 bases and J gave up 2 bases, with 12 bases separating them. CDR1 and CDR2 (germline): SNHLY, FYNNEI. The CDR3 nucleotides are TGTGCCAGCAGTGGTCGGGGATTAGGCAATCAGCCCCAGCATTTT. This translates into CASSGRGLGNQPQHF. Full variable domain (missing parts from reference TRBV2 and TRBJ1-5): EPEVTQTPSHQVTQMGQEVILRCVPISNHLYFYWYRQILGQKVEFLVSFYNNEISEKSEIFDDQFSVERPDGSNFTLKIRSTKLEDSAMYFCASSGRGLGNQPQHFGDGTRLSIL.

This clone appeared once. V usage is TRBV15 and J usage is TRBJ1-1; tentative D call: TRBD1 (5 bases). The CDR3 extends over 14 amino acids. Germline CDR1 LNHNV, CDR2 YYDKDF (reference sequence). Trimming stripped 3 bases from V and 8 bases from J, with 16 bases between. The DNA for the CDR3 is TGTGCCACCAGCAGGGGGACCCTCATAACGGAAGCTTTCTTT. This translates into CATSRGTLITEAFF.

The rearrangement links TRBV5-4 to TRBJ2-3, with D possibly matching TRBD2 (5 bases). Trimming removed 0 bases from V and 0 bases from J, with 8 bases in between. The CDR3 contains 15 residues. The germline gives CDR1 SGHNT, CDR2 YYREEE (reference sequence). The CDR3 sequence: CASSLGGSSTDTQYF. The DNA of the CDR3 is TGTGCCAGCAGCTTGGGTGGGAGTAGCACAGATACGCAGTATTTT. The full variable domain, rest sourced from reference TRBV5-4 and TRBJ2-3, is ETGVTQSPTHLIKTRGQQVTLRCSSQSGHNTVSWYQQALGQGPQFIFQYYREEENGRGNFPPRFSGLQFPNYSSELNVNALELDDSALYLCASSLGGSSTDTQYFGPGTRLTVL.

DNA of the CDR3: TGTGCCAGCAGTGGACAGGGGGAATGGAATGAGCAGTTCTTC. It specifies CASSGQGEWNEQFF. The chain couples TRBV6-1 to TRBJ2-1, with TRBD1 matching over 9 bases. The CDR3 length is 14 residues. The germline gives CDR1 MNHNS, CDR2 SASEGT. J gave up 7 bases and V 4 bases, and 5 bases lay outside the gene matches.

For the CDR3, the DNA is TGTGCCAGCCGGCAGGGTACCTACAATGAGCAGTTCTTC. Encoded protein: CASRQGTYNEQFF. The J gene is TRBJ2-1, the V gene TRBV6-1, with TRBD1 as a possible D gene (5 bases). The V gene lost 8 bases and the J gene lost 2 bases, with 10 bases spanning the gap. The CDR3 sequence is 13 residues long. Germline values: CDR1 MNHNS, CDR2 SASEGT.

The V call is TRBV2, the J call TRBJ2-7; 10 bases agree with TRBD1. J lost 1 base, V lost 10 bases, and 7 bases had no gene match. There are 14 residues in the CDR3. The germline V gene encodes CDR1 SNHLY and CDR2 FYNNEI. The chain's CDR3 is CATRGQGWSYEQYF. As DNA, the CDR3 is TGTGCCACCAGGGGACAGGGGTGGTCCTACGAGCAGTACTTC.

CDR3 bases: TGTGCCAGCAGCGCCGGGACAGCCACTCAAGAGACCCAGTACTTC. It is translated as CASSAGTATQETQYF. The genes are TRBV9 and TRBJ2-5; TRBD1 matches 7 bases. The CDR3 sequence is 15 residues long. CDR1 is SGDLS, CDR2 YYNGEE, per germline. V lost 3 bases and J lost 2; bases outside the gene matches: 7.

The V gene is TRBV21-1, the J gene TRBJ2-1; the D call of TRBD2 is as the table states it, not checked on the DNA. TRBV21-1 represents a pseudogene. The CDR3 consists of 15 residues. The CDR3 DNA follows: TGTGCCAGCAGCGAACTTAGGAGCTCCTACAATGAGCAGTTCTTC. It codes for CASSELRSSYNEQFF.

This chain connects TRBV6-1 to TRBJ1-3; D is unclear. V was trimmed by 3 bases and J by 0 bases, leaving 12 bases between them. The germline gives CDR1 MNHNS, CDR2 SASEGT. This CDR3 is built from 16 residues. In DNA form, the CDR3 reads TGTGCCAGCAGTGACCCCAGGACTGTCTCTGGAAACACCATATATTTT. Translated, it gives CASSDPRTVSGNTIYF.

This clone was detected only once. This rearrangement joins TRBV28 to TRBJ1-5; D not resolved. Germline values: CDR1 MDHEN, CDR2 SYDVKM. V dropped 1 base and J dropped 7 bases, with 8 bases sitting between them. This CDR3 is built from 13 residues. CDR3 in amino acids: CASSLLSYQPQHF. The CDR3 DNA sequence: TGTGCCAGCAGTTTATTAAGTTACCAGCCCCAGCATTTT.

The rearrangement joins TRBV27 to TRBJ2-1, with a possible D match to TRBD1 (6 bases). This CDR3 is 14 amino acids long. The germline V and J ends were trimmed by 1 base and 3 bases, with 7 bases remaining between them. Looked up from germline, CDR1 is MNHEY and CDR2 is SMNVEV (reference sequence). The CDR3 here is CASSLWDNYNEQFF. CDR3 nucleotides: TGTGCCAGCAGTTTATGGGACAACTACAATGAGCAGTTCTTC.

This chain joins TRBV30 and TRBJ2-2; either TRBD1 or TRBD2 may supply D (6 bases each). V lost 3 bases and J lost 4, with 15 bases in between. Germline lookup yields CDR1 GTSNPN and CDR2 SVGIG (reference sequence). CDR3 length: 15 amino acids. CDR3 DNA sequence: TGTGCCTGGAGGGATACAGGGCGGGGCACCGGGGAGCTGTTTTTT. Protein sequence: CAWRDTGRGTGELFF.

The gene calls are TRBV11-3 and TRBJ2-5, with D perhaps assigned TRBD1 or TRBD2 (6 bases each). Trimming left V 5 bases short and J 0 bases short, with 10 bases between. The length of the CDR3 is 14 residues. In germline, CDR1 is SGHNT, CDR2 YENEEA. The CDR3 sequence: CASSLGGYQETQYF. DNA for the CDR3: TGTGCCAGCAGCCTCGGGGGCTACCAAGAGACCCAGTACTTC.

This chain joins TRBV14 and TRBJ2-1; TRBD1 matches at 8 bases. The CDR3 runs 16 residues. In germline, CDR1 is SGHDN, CDR2 FVKESK. With V trimmed by 4 bases and J by 4 bases, 9 bases remained unmatched. CDR3 in amino acids: CASSPVGTGPYNEQFF. CDR3 sequence (DNA): TGTGCCAGCAGCCCTGTGGGGACAGGCCCATACAATGAGCAGTTCTTC.

The chain combines TRBV9 with TRBJ2-3, with D uncertain. The V end was cut by 0 bases, the J end by 2 bases, with 13 bases between. The germline V gene encodes CDR1 SGDLS and CDR2 YYNGEE. The CDR3 totals 16 residues. The CDR3 DNA is TGTGCCAGCAGCGTAGGTGAGGCTGTACTCACAGATACGCAGTATTTT. As protein: CASSVGEAVLTDTQYF.

The chain employs TRBV6-6 and TRBJ2-6; 10 bases line up with TRBD1. Trimming took 2 bases from V and 5 from J; bases not matched to a gene: 3. The CDR3 length is 16 residues. Germline loops: CDR1 MNHNY, CDR2 SVGAGI (reference sequence). The CDR3 protein is CASSYRQGARANVLTF. The DNA of the CDR3 is TGTGCCAGCAGTTACCGACAGGGGGCGCGGGCCAACGTCCTGACTTTC.

This clone was seen a single time. The chain combines TRBV27 with TRBJ2-7; the D is unclear. Germline CDR1 reads MNHEY; CDR2 reads SMNVEV (reference sequence). The ends were cut back, 7 bases at V and 3 bases at J, with 25 bases in the middle. The CDR3 runs to 17 residues. The CDR3 DNA reads as TGTGCCAGCACCCCATCTGGCACCCCAGCCGTCTACTACGAGCAGTACTTC. Translated, it gives CASTPSGTPAVYYEQYF.

The chain is built from TRBV2 and TRBJ1-2, with D possibly being TRBD1 (6 bases). The CDR3 is 15 residues long. V lost 6 bases to trimming and J lost 2 bases, with 16 bases between them. Germline lookup yields CDR1 SNHLY and CDR2 FYNNEI. The CDR3 loop is CASRPAGERNYGYTF. Here the CDR3 DNA reads TGTGCCAGCAGACCAGCAGGGGAGCGGAACTATGGCTACACCTTC.

The V and J genes are TRBV5-4 and TRBJ1-4; no firm D call. The V end lost 4 bases, the J end lost 6 bases, and 13 bases lay between the germline ends. The CDR3 runs to 14 residues. The germline gives CDR1 SGHNT, CDR2 YYREEE (reference sequence). Here the CDR3 DNA reads TGTGCCAGCAGCCGAGTGGGGAGAGATGAAAAACTGTTTTTT. Protein: CASSRVGRDEKLFF.

The rearrangement uses TRBV9 and TRBJ2-7; possibly TRBD1 for D (5 bases). The CDR3 length is 14 residues. V lost 2 bases and J lost 3, with 12 bases in between. Germline loops: CDR1 SGDLS, CDR2 YYNGEE. The DNA for the CDR3 is TGTGCCAGCAGCGTGTTCCCAGGGCACTACGAGCAGTACTTC. As protein: CASSVFPGHYEQYF.

The chain uses TRBV19 and TRBJ1-1; D remains unclear. Germline CDR1 reads LNHDA; CDR2 reads SQIVND (reference sequence). The CDR3 is made up of 13 amino acids. Trimming shortened V by 5 bases and J by 1 base, and 8 bases separated the two germline ends. The CDR3 nucleotides are TGTGCCAGTAGTGTAACGAGGAACACTGAAGCTTTCTTT. Protein: CASSVTRNTEAFF.

The chain couples TRBV6-1 to TRBJ2-7, with a tentative D call TRBD2 (6 bases). Trimming shortened V by 8 bases and J by 3 bases, and 14 bases separated the two germline ends. This CDR3 spans 13 amino acids. Looked up from germline, CDR1 is MNHNS and CDR2 is SASEGT. The DNA for the CDR3 is TGTGCCAGCCGGGAGACGGAGATCTACGAGCAGTACTTC. It encodes CASRETEIYEQYF.